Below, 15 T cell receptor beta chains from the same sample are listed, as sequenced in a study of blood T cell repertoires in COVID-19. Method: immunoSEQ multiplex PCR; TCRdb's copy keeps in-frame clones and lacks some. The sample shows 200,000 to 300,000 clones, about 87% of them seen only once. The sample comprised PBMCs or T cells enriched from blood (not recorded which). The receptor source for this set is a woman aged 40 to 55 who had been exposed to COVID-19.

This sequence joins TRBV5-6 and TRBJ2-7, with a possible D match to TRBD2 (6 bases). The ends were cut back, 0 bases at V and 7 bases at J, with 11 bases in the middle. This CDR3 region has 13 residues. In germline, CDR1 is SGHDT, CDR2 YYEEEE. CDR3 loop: CASSLGLDGEQYV. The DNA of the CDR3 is TGTGCCAGCAGCTTGGGACTAGATGGGGAGCAGTACGTC.

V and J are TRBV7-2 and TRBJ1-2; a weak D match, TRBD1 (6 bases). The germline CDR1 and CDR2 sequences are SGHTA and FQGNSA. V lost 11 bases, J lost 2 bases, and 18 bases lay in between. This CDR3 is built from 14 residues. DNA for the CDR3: TGTGCCGGGGCCCCAGGGGCTGGGAACTATGGCTACACCTTC. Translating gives CAGAPGAGNYGYTF. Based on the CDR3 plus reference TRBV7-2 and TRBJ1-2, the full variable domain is GAGVSQSPSNKVTEKGKDVELRCDPISGHTALYWYRQSLGQGLEFLIYFQGNSAPDKSGLPSDRFSAERTGGSVSTLTIQRTQQEDSAVYLCAGAPGAGNYGYTFGSGTRLTVV.

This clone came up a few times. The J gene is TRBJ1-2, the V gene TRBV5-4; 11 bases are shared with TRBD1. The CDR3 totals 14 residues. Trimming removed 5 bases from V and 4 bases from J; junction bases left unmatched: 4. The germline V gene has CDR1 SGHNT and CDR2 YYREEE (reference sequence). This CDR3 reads CASRGQGAIYGYTF. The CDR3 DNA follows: TGTGCCAGCAGAGGACAGGGGGCGATCTATGGCTACACCTTC.

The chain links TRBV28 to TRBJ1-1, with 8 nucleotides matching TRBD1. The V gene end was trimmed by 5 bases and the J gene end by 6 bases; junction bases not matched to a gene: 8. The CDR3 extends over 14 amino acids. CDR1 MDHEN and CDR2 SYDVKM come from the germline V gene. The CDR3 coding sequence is TGTGCCAGCAGTCCAGGGGGCGCGGTGGCTGAAGCTTTCTTT. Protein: CASSPGGAVAEAFF.

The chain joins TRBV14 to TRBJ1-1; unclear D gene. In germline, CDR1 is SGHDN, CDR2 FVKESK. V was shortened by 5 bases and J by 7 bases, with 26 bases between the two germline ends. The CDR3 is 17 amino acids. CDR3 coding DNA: TGTGCCAGCAGCTCCTCAGGCGGGTGGAGATCTGACTTTGAAGCTTTCTTT. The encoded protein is CASSSSGGWRSDFEAFF.

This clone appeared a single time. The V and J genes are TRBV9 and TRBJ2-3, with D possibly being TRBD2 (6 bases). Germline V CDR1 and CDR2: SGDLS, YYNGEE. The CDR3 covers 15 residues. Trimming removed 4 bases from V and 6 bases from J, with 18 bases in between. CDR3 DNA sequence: TGTGCCAGCAGCACCCGTAGGGAGGAGTCGGATACGCAGTATTTT. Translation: CASSTRREESDTQYF.

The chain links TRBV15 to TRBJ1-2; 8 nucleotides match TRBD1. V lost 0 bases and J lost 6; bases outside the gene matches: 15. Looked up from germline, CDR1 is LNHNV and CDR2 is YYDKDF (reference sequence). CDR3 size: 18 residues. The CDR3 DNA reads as TGTGCCACCAGCAGAGATCGATTACGTACAGGGGGTATCAATGGCTACACCTTC. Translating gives CATSRDRLRTGGINGYTF. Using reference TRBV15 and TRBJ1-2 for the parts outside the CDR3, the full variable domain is DAMVIQNPRYQVTQFGKPVTLSCSQTLNHNVMYWYQQKSSQAPKLLFHYYDKDFNNEADTPDNFQSRRPNTSFCFLDIRSPGLGDTAMYLCATSRDRLRTGGINGYTFGSGTRLTVV.

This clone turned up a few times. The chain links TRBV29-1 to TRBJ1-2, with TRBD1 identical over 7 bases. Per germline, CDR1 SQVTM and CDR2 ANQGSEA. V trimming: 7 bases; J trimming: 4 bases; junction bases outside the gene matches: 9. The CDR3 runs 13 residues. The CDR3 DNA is TGCAGCGGATACAGGGGTGGTGGCTATGGCTACACCTTC. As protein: CSGYRGGGYGYTF.

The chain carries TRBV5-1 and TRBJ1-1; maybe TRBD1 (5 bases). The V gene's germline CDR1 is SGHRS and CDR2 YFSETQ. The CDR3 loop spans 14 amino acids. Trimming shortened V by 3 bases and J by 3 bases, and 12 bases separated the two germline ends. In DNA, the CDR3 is TGCGCCAGCAGCTCGGCAGGGACTTACACTGAAGCTTTCTTT. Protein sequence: CASSSAGTYTEAFF.

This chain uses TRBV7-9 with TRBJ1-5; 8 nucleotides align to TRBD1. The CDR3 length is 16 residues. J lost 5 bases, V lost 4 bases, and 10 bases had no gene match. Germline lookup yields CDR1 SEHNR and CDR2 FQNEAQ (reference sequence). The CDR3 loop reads CASSSDRVVLDQPQHF. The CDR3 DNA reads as TGTGCCAGCAGCTCGGACAGGGTGGTTTTGGATCAGCCCCAGCATTTT.

CDR3 amino acids: CSVPEDGTDTQYF. In DNA form, the CDR3 reads TGCAGCGTCCCCGAGGATGGCACAGATACGCAGTATTTT. The V call is TRBV29-1, the J call TRBJ2-3; unclear D gene. The V and J ends lost 6 bases and 1 base respectively, with 11 bases between them. The CDR3 has 13 amino acids. Per germline, CDR1 SQVTM and CDR2 ANQGSEA.

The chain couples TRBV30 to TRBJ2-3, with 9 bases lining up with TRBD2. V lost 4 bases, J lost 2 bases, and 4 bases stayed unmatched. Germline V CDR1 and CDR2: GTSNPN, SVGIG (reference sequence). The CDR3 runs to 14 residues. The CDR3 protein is CAWNERGVTDTQYF. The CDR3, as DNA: TGTGCCTGGAACGAGCGGGGGGTCACAGATACGCAGTATTTT.

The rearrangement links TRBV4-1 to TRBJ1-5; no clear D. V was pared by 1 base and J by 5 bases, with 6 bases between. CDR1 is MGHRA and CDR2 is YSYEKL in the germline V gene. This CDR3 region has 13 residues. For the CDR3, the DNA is TGCGCCAGCAGCCAAGCCAGGCATCAGCCCCAGCATTTT. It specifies CASSQARHQPQHF.

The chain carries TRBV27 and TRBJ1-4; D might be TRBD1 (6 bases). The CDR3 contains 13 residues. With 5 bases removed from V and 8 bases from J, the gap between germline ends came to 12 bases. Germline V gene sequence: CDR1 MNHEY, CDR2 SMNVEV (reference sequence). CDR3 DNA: TGTGCCAGCAGTAGGAACACAGGGGAAAAACTGTTTTTT. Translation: CASSRNTGEKLFF.

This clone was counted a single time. CDR3 residues: CASSMYGNQPQHF. CDR3 DNA sequence: TGTGCCAGCAGTATGTATGGCAATCAGCCCCAGCATTTT. The chain carries TRBV27 and TRBJ1-5; D remains unclear. The CDR3 sequence is 13 residues long. In germline, CDR1 is MNHEY, CDR2 SMNVEV (reference sequence). V dropped 5 bases and J dropped 2 bases, with 7 bases sitting between them.